The 19 T cell receptor beta chains below come from one sample, sequenced in a study of cytomegalovirus exposure and HLA in healthy donors. Use of 60 Vbeta and 13 Jbeta primers characterized the PCR. TCRdb keeps only in-frame clones here, not all; method: immunoSEQ multiplex PCR. The sample lists some 150,000 clones, over 65% seen once, with around 4.5% in the top ten. The sample consisted of PBMCs. The receptors come from a man aged 18 to 29 in good health and CMV-seropositive.

This clone was found a few times. This chain uses TRBV11-2 with TRBJ2-2, with 9 positions matching TRBD2. There are 17 residues in the CDR3. Germline V lookup: CDR1 SGHAT, CDR2 FQNNGV. V trimming: 2 bases; J trimming: 4 bases; junction bases outside the gene matches: 8. In DNA form, the CDR3 reads TGTGCCAGCAGCTTATCAAGCGGGGGGTCCCGCACCGGGGAGCTGTTTTTT. Translation gives CASSLSSGGSRTGELFF.

The chain couples TRBV5-4 to TRBJ2-3, with 9 bases matching TRBD1. The CDR3 spans 15 residues. V dropped 4 bases and J dropped 0; count of bases not matched to a gene: 3. From germline, CDR1 is SGHNT and CDR2 YYREEE (reference sequence). The CDR3 region has the DNA TGTGCCAGCAGCCGGGACAGGGCTAGCACAGATACGCAGTATTTT. Translated, it gives CASSRDRASTDTQYF.

The J gene is TRBJ2-7, the V gene TRBV6-5, with TRBD1 matching 10 bases. With 4 bases clipped from V and 0 bases from J, the junction kept 3 bases outside the gene matches. CDR1 and CDR2 (germline): MNHEY, SVGAGI. CDR3 size: 15 residues. CDR3 nucleotide sequence: TGTGCCAGCAGTTGGACAGGGGGAAGCTCCTACGAGCAGTACTTC. Translation: CASSWTGGSSYEQYF.

The chain couples TRBV19 to TRBJ2-1, with 8 bases identical to TRBD1. The CDR3 is 12 residues long. Germline V lookup: CDR1 LNHDA, CDR2 SQIVND (reference sequence). The junction had 5 bases not matched to a gene; V was cut back by 5 bases and J by 11 bases. The CDR3 sequence is CASSYDRGQQFF. CDR3 bases: TGTGCCAGTAGTTACGACAGGGGCCAGCAGTTCTTC.

This clone was seen just once. V usage is TRBV7-2 and J usage is TRBJ2-1; no clear D gene. V shed 1 base and J shed 7 bases, with 11 bases lying between them. The CDR3 length is 14 residues. CDR1 SGHTA and CDR2 FQGNSA come from the germline V gene. The CDR3 spells CASSLDGGSNEQFF. The CDR3 nucleotides read TGTGCCAGCAGCTTAGACGGCGGCTCGAATGAGCAGTTCTTC. Full variable domain (outside the CDR3, taken from reference TRBV7-2 and TRBJ2-1): GAGVSQSPSNKVTEKGKDVELRCDPISGHTALYWYRQSLGQGLEFLIYFQGNSAPDKSGLPSDRFSAERTGGSVSTLTIQRTQQEDSAVYLCASSLDGGSNEQFFGPGTRLTVL.

The chain links TRBV7-2 to TRBJ1-2; TRBD1 matches at 8 bases. The CDR3 has 14 residues. V trimming: 5 bases; J trimming: 6 bases; junction bases outside the gene matches: 8. Per germline, CDR1 SGHTA and CDR2 FQGNSA. The CDR3 protein is CASSQGQGMNGYTF. DNA for the CDR3: TGTGCCAGCAGCCAAGGACAGGGAATGAATGGCTACACCTTC.

V and J are TRBV7-2 and TRBJ2-5; D not certain. In germline, CDR1 is SGHTA, CDR2 FQGNSA. The V gene lost 2 bases and the J gene lost 2 bases, with 6 bases spanning the gap. The CDR3 length is 13 residues. For the CDR3, the DNA is TGTGCCAGCAGCTTAACCAGACAAGAGACCCAGTACTTC. The encoded protein is CASSLTRQETQYF.

The count of this clone is one. This chain links TRBV6-5 with TRBJ1-1; D is unclear. CDR3 size: 13 residues. Germline CDR1 and CDR2: MNHEY and SVGAGI. The ends were cut back, 10 bases at V and 5 bases at J, with 17 bases in the middle. The CDR3 is CATVSGFGTEAFF. The CDR3 bases are TGTGCCACTGTATCCGGGTTCGGGACTGAAGCTTTCTTT.

The chain links TRBV7-6 to TRBJ2-7; no reliable D call. Germline CDR1 and CDR2: SGHVS and FNYEAQ. There are 15 residues in the CDR3. Deletions cut 5 bases from V and 0 bases from J, with 14 bases between. CDR3 in amino acids: CASSPSPASSYEQYF. Written as DNA, the CDR3 is TGTGCCAGCAGCCCGTCCCCCGCTAGCTCCTACGAGCAGTACTTC. Full variable domain (rest looked up from reference TRBV7-6 and TRBJ2-7): GAGVSQSPRYKVTKRGQDVALRCDPISGHVSLYWYRQALGQGPEFLTYFNYEAQQDKSGLPNDRFSAERPEGSISTLTIQRTEQRDSAMYRCASSPSPASSYEQYFGPGTRLTVT.

The sample holds a few counts of this clone. This sequence joins TRBV25-1 and TRBJ1-5; 10 bases line up with TRBD1. Germline values: CDR1 MGHDK, CDR2 SYGVNS. V shed 8 bases and J 4 bases; nucleotides not matched to a gene: 5. The CDR3 has 14 amino acids. This CDR3 reads CASRTGGENQPQHF. The CDR3, as DNA: TGTGCCAGCCGGACAGGGGGAGAGAATCAGCCCCAGCATTTT.

This clone has just one count. This CDR3 is CASSLWGGGQSYEQYF. In DNA form, the CDR3 reads TGTGCCAGCAGTTTATGGGGGGGAGGACAATCCTACGAGCAGTACTTC. The chain carries TRBV28 and TRBJ2-7; D might be TRBD2 (6 bases). Germline CDR1 is MDHEN and CDR2 is SYDVKM. V was clipped by 0 bases and J by 1 base, with 13 bases between them. This CDR3 contains 16 residues. The full variable domain, with the rest looked up from reference TRBV28 and TRBJ2-7, is DVKVTQSSRYLVKRTGEKVFLECVQDMDHENMFWYRQDPGLGLRLIYFSYDVKMKEKGDIPEGYSVSREKKERFSLILESASTNQTSMYLCASSLWGGGQSYEQYFGPGTRLTVT.

This clone occurred once. The chain couples TRBV7-9 to TRBJ1-2; D is perhaps TRBD1 (5 bases). CDR1 and CDR2 (germline): SEHNR, FQNEAQ (reference sequence). Trimming removed 1 base from V and 4 bases from J, with 7 bases in between. The CDR3 length is 13 residues. CDR3 bases: TGTGCCAGCAGCTTAGGACAGATCTATGGCTACACCTTC. Protein sequence: CASSLGQIYGYTF.

This clone was seen just once. The V and J genes are TRBV6-5 and TRBJ2-7, with 13 bases lining up with TRBD2. The J segment lost 3 bases and the V segment lost 4 bases, leaving 6 bases of the junction unmatched. From germline, CDR1 is MNHEY and CDR2 SVGAGI. The CDR3 runs 16 residues. In DNA, the CDR3 is TGTGCCAGCAGTTCCCTCGGGACTAGCGGGATCTACGAGCAGTACTTC. This gives the protein CASSSLGTSGIYEQYF.

The V call is TRBV7-9, the J call TRBJ1-6; 7 nucleotides match TRBD1. The V segment lost 4 bases and the J segment 8 bases; nucleotides outside the gene matches: 8. There are 15 residues in the CDR3. The germline V gene encodes CDR1 SEHNR and CDR2 FQNEAQ (reference sequence). The CDR3 is CASSSRQGSDSPLHF. The CDR3 bases are TGTGCCAGCAGCTCCAGACAGGGTAGCGATTCACCCCTCCACTTT. The complete variable domain, with remaining parts taken from reference TRBV7-9 and TRBJ1-6, reads DTGVSQNPRHKITKRGQNVTFRCDPISEHNRLYWYRQTLGQGPEFLTYFQNEAQLEKSRLLSDRFSAERPKGSFSTLEIQRTEQGDSAMYLCASSSRQGSDSPLHFGNGTRLTVT.

The chain uses TRBV5-8 and TRBJ1-1; possible D gene TRBD1, 6 bases. The CDR3 covers 16 residues. CDR1 is SGHTS, CDR2 YDEGEE, per germline. The V end was cut by 3 bases, the J end by 5 bases, with 20 bases between. CDR3 DNA sequence: TGTGCCAGCAGCTCCCGGGACATTGCAAGGGGGACTGAAGCTTTCTTT. As protein: CASSSRDIARGTEAFF.

CDR3 in DNA: TGTGCCAGCAGCTTCCTGACTCCGAGCTCCTACAATGAGCAGTTCTTC. Translation gives CASSFLTPSSYNEQFF. The rearrangement joins TRBV9 to TRBJ2-1; D not resolved. The germline CDR1 and CDR2 sequences are SGDLS and YYNGEE. This CDR3 spans 16 amino acids. Trimming took off 4 bases at V and 0 bases at J, with 14 bases between the two ends.

The chain joins TRBV12-5 to TRBJ1-5; possible D gene TRBD1, 6 bases. CDR1 is LGHNT, CDR2 FRNRAP, per germline. The CDR3 sequence is 18 residues long. Trimming took off 4 bases at V and 5 bases at J, with 24 bases between the two ends. CDR3 sequence (DNA): TGTGCTAGTGGTTCGAGGGACAAGGGGAGGGGCGTTGATCAGCCCCAGCATTTT. This sequence encodes CASGSRDKGRGVDQPQHF. The complete variable domain, with remaining parts taken from reference TRBV12-5 and TRBJ1-5, reads DARVTQTPRHKVTEMGQEVTMRCQPILGHNTVFWYRQTMMQGLELLAYFRNRAPLDDSGMPKDRFSAEMPDATLATLKIQPSEPRDSAVYFCASGSRDKGRGVDQPQHFGDGTRLSIL.

The chain employs TRBV27 and TRBJ1-6, with no clear D. Between the trimmed V and J ends, which lost 0 bases and 8 bases, there was a span of 11 bases. CDR3 length: 15 residues. Germline lookup yields CDR1 MNHEY and CDR2 SMNVEV (reference sequence). The CDR3 here is CASSLSTAGHSPLHF. In nucleotides, the CDR3 is TGTGCCAGCAGTTTATCTACGGCAGGCCATTCACCCCTCCACTTT.

V gene TRBV9 combines with J gene TRBJ1-4, with 10 positions matching TRBD1. The CDR3 totals 17 residues. The V and J ends lost 0 bases and 10 bases, in that order; junction bases with no gene match: 12. CDR1 SGDLS and CDR2 YYNGEE come from the germline V gene. In DNA, the CDR3 is TGTGCCAGCAGCGTAGCTACGTGGACAGGGGGTGGCGGAAAACTGTTTTTT. Translation gives CASSVATWTGGGGKLFF.